The 32 T cell receptor beta chains listed next were all sequenced from one sample in a study of T cells in Graves' hyperthyroidism and ophthalmopathy. Template material for amplifying TCR beta CDR3 regions consisted of RNA transcripts. First-round RT-PCR targeting the TCR CDR3 was performed with the HTBI primer set. In TCRdb, the multiplex PCR reads were re-called with MiXCR into one record per CDR3 protein. The sample lists 500,000 to 600,000 distinct CDR3 sequences, around 50% seen once, with about 45% in the top ten. Sequenced sample: peripheral blood or thyroid tissue (not recorded which). The receptors were gathered from an adult woman with Graves' disease, either hyperthyroidism or ophthalmopathy (not recorded which).

The CDR3 sequence is CASSQDRLASGFFTGELFF. The CDR3, as DNA: TGTGCCAGCAGCCAAGATAGGCTGGCTAGCGGATTCTTCACCGGGGAGCTGTTTTTT. This sequence joins TRBV14 and TRBJ2-2; 7 nucleotides agree with TRBD2. Germline values: CDR1 SGHDN, CDR2 FVKESK. The CDR3 length is 19 residues. V was pared by 0 bases and J by 4 bases, with 14 bases of the junction left unmatched.

This clonotype was seen a handful of times. A read error may be the cause here, since a much bigger clone is one base away. The V and J genes are TRBV2 and TRBJ2-7; D not certain. This CDR3 comprises 12 residues. The germline CDR1 and CDR2 sequences are SNHLY and FYNNEI. V was trimmed by 2 bases and J by 3 bases, leaving 5 bases between them. CDR3 protein: CASSEPDYEQYF. CDR3 DNA: TGTGCCAGCAGTGAACCAGACTACGAGCAGTACTTC.

This chain joins TRBV7-9 and TRBJ2-5; D may be TRBD1 (5 bases). The CDR3 contains 15 residues. Germline CDR1 reads SEHNR; CDR2 reads FQNEAQ (reference sequence). The V gene lost 3 bases and the J gene lost 5 bases, with 16 bases spanning the gap. The CDR3 region is CASSLFGAHRETQYF. DNA for the CDR3: TGTGCCAGCAGCTTGTTTGGGGCCCACCGCGAGACCCAGTACTTC.

This clonotype was observed a handful of times. The J gene is TRBJ2-2, the V gene TRBV18; D is tentatively TRBD1 or TRBD2 (6 bases each). Between the trimmed V and J ends, which lost 8 bases and 0 bases, there was a span of 10 bases. Germline V CDR1 and CDR2: KGHSH, LQKENI. The CDR3 has 14 residues. The CDR3: CASIGGSNTGELFF. The CDR3 bases are TGTGCCAGCATCGGGGGCTCGAACACCGGGGAGCTGTTTTTT.

This clonotype has a handful of counts. The chain recombines TRBV6-5 with TRBJ2-2, with a weak D call TRBD1 (6 bases). CDR1 MNHEY and CDR2 SVGAGI come from the germline V gene. The CDR3 runs 16 residues. Between the trimmed V and J ends, which lost 2 bases and 0 bases, there was a span of 10 bases. The CDR3 DNA is TGTGCCAGCAGTTACGCGGACAGACCGAACACCGGGGAGCTGTTTTTT. This translates into CASSYADRPNTGELFF.

The table lists this clonotype with a count of one. The germline gene is not matched at one end of the junction; a read error may be the cause. The rearrangement joins TRBV2 to TRBJ2-7, with D tentatively TRBD2 (8 bases). CDR1 and CDR2 from the germline V gene are SNHLY and FYNNEI. CDR3 length equals 18 residues. CDR3: CAISESRTGQPGGLEQYF. Written as DNA, the CDR3 is TGTGCCATCAGTGAGTCTCGGACAGGCCAACCGGGAGGGCTAGAGCAGTACTTC. The whole variable domain, filled in from reference TRBV2 and TRBJ2-7, reads EPEVTQTPSHQVTQMGQEVILRCVPISNHLYFYWYRQILGQKVEFLVSFYNNEISEKSEIFDDQFSVERPDGSNFTLKIRSTKLEDSAMYFCAISESRTGQPGGLEQYFGPGTRLTVT.

This clonotype has at least ten counts. The chain couples TRBV4-1 to TRBJ2-5; the D gene could be TRBD1 or TRBD2 (6 bases each). The CDR3 is 14 amino acids. Trimming cost V 0 bases and J 4 bases, with 9 bases left between them. The germline V gene has CDR1 MGHRA and CDR2 YSYEKL. DNA for the CDR3: TGCGCCAGCAGCCAAGATGGAGGGGGAGAGACCCAGTACTTC. This codes for CASSQDGGGETQYF.

This clonotype was seen a few times. This chain joins TRBV7-3 and TRBJ2-7; 8 bases map to TRBD1. Germline V gives CDR1 SGHTA, CDR2 FQGTGA. Germline trimming cut 7 bases from V and 3 bases from J; bases unmatched to any gene: 5. This CDR3 region has 13 residues. CDR3 loop: CASKRDRNYEQYF. The CDR3 DNA sequence: TGTGCCAGCAAACGGGACAGGAACTACGAGCAGTACTTC.

Regarding this clonotype: This is likely a read error, given that the CDR3 carries no conserved phenylalanine or tryptophan at its end. No DNA is shown, since the ends of the CDR3 on it are uncertain; the CDR3 is the one TCRdb lists. The chain combines TRBV20-1 with TRBJ1-3; the table's D gene call, TRBD1, was not cross checked with the DNA. Ends included, the CDR3 has 9 residues. Per germline, CDR1 DFQATT and CDR2 SNEGSKA (reference sequence). CDR3 sequence: CSARGTGGS.

Ten or more counts support this clonotype. The chain joins TRBV4-3 to TRBJ1-2, with D possibly matching TRBD1 (5 bases). The CDR3 covers 15 residues. V was clipped by 0 bases and J by 2 bases, with 10 bases between them. CDR1 LGHNA and CDR2 YSLEER come from the germline V gene. In DNA form, the CDR3 reads TGCGCCAGCAGCCAAGATCTCGGGGGGAACTATGGCTACACCTTC. This encodes CASSQDLGGNYGYTF.

The rearrangement joins TRBV15 to TRBJ2-7; 11 bases agree with TRBD2. CDR1 is LNHNV and CDR2 is YYDKDF in the germline V gene (reference sequence). The V and J ends lost 4 bases and 6 bases, in that order; junction bases with no gene match: 8. This CDR3 region has 15 residues. The CDR3 nucleotides are TGTGCCACCAGCAAGGGAGCTAGCGGGGGGCGCGAGCAGTACTTC. Amino acid sequence: CATSKGASGGREQYF. Full variable domain (outside the CDR3, taken from reference TRBV15 and TRBJ2-7): DAMVIQNPRYQVTQFGKPVTLSCSQTLNHNVMYWYQQKSSQAPKLLFHYYDKDFNNEADTPDNFQSRRPNTSFCFLDIRSPGLGDTAMYLCATSKGASGGREQYFGPGTRLTVT.

This clonotype was detected many times. The chain carries TRBV10-3 and TRBJ1-4; D is possibly TRBD1 (5 bases). V was cut by 4 bases and J by 8 bases, with 11 bases left in between. The CDR3 is 13 residues long. From germline, CDR1 is ENHRY and CDR2 SYGVKD. Here the CDR3 reads CAISVSRDEKLFF. For the CDR3, the DNA is TGTGCCATCAGTGTCAGCAGGGACGAAAAACTGTTTTTT.

The V call is TRBV7-2, the J call TRBJ2-5, with TRBD1 as a possible D gene (5 bases). Looked up from germline, CDR1 is SGHTA and CDR2 is FQGNSA. Trimming removed 5 bases at V and 1 base at J, with 11 bases between. The CDR3 loop spans 14 amino acids. CDR3 protein: CASSTRQIQETQYF. Written as DNA, the CDR3 is TGTGCCAGCAGCACAAGACAGATCCAAGAGACCCAGTACTTC.

This clonotype was counted many times. The chain recombines TRBV6-2 or TRBV6-3 with TRBJ1-1; D possibly corresponds to TRBD1 (5 bases). Germline V gene data show CDR1 as MNHEY and CDR2 as SVGEGT. The length of the CDR3 is 16 residues. V dropped 5 bases and J dropped 10 bases, with 26 bases sitting between them. This chain's CDR3 is CASSPWGMQASRGAFF. As DNA, the CDR3 is TGTGCCAGCAGTCCCTGGGGGATGCAGGCCTCTCGAGGAGCTTTCTTT.

The chain recombines TRBV20-1 with TRBJ1-2, with TRBD1 as a possible D gene (6 bases). This CDR3 contains 13 residues. Deletions cut 3 bases from V and 12 bases from J, with 20 bases between. CDR1 is DFQATT and CDR2 is SNEGSKA in the germline V gene (reference sequence). The CDR3 spells CSASRPGAAGNTF. The CDR3 coding sequence is TGCAGTGCTAGCCGCCCGGGGGCAGCTGGAAACACCTTC.

This clonotype was detected many times. The J gene is TRBJ2-7, the V gene TRBV15, with D maybe TRBD2 (6 bases). Trimming took off 5 bases at V and 2 bases at J, with 25 bases between the two ends. Germline CDR1 LNHNV, CDR2 YYDKDF (reference sequence). The CDR3 runs to 18 residues. The CDR3 DNA sequence: TGTGCCACCAGCCGGGACCAGTCACCGGGACTGGCACCCTACGAGCAGTACTTC. Translated, it gives CATSRDQSPGLAPYEQYF. The full variable domain, with the rest looked up from reference TRBV15 and TRBJ2-7, is DAMVIQNPRYQVTQFGKPVTLSCSQTLNHNVMYWYQQKSSQAPKLLFHYYDKDFNNEADTPDNFQSRRPNTSFCFLDIRSPGLGDTAMYLCATSRDQSPGLAPYEQYFGPGTRLTVT.

This clonotype was detected ten times or more. The chain combines TRBV7-9 with TRBJ2-2, with 7 bases matching TRBD2. V was clipped by 2 bases and J by 6 bases; unmatched bases: 3. CDR1 and CDR2 from the germline V gene are SEHNR and FQNEAQ (reference sequence). This CDR3 has 14 residues. The CDR3 region is CASSLSLASGELFF. CDR3 nucleotides: TGTGCCAGCAGCTTATCACTAGCGTCCGGGGAGCTGTTTTTT. The full variable domain, completed using reference TRBV7-9 and TRBJ2-2, is DTGVSQNPRHKITKRGQNVTFRCDPISEHNRLYWYRQTLGQGPEFLTYFQNEAQLEKSRLLSDRFSAERPKGSFSTLEIQRTEQGDSAMYLCASSLSLASGELFFGEGSRLTVL.

V and J are TRBV12-3 or TRBV12-4 and TRBJ1-5; D unclear. V lost 3 bases and J lost 4, with 10 bases in between. The CDR3 is 14 residues long. The CDR3 loop reads CASSLKGLNQPQHF. The CDR3 nucleotides are TGTGCCAGCAGTTTGAAGGGCTTAAATCAGCCCCAGCATTTT.

This clonotype was seen ten or more times. V is TRBV5-1 and J is TRBJ2-6, with 9 bases matching TRBD1. After removal of 4 bases from V and 2 bases from J, the junction contained 7 bases not matched to a gene. CDR1 is SGHRS and CDR2 is YFSETQ in the germline V gene. This CDR3 has 17 residues. The CDR3 DNA reads as TGCGCCAGCAGCCCAACAGGGGGCGCAGCTGGGGCCAACGTCCTGACTTTC. This sequence encodes CASSPTGGAAGANVLTF.

The chain couples TRBV29-1 to TRBJ2-7, with D maybe TRBD2 (5 bases). Germline V gives CDR1 SQVTM, CDR2 ANQGSEA. V was pared by 1 base and J by 3 bases, with 7 bases between. The CDR3 runs 12 residues. CDR3 sequence (DNA): TGCAGCGTTGAAGGGGGAGTCTACGAGCAGTACTTC. Protein product: CSVEGGVYEQYF.

This clonotype was found many times. The J gene is TRBJ1-5, the V gene TRBV6-6, with D maybe TRBD1 (6 bases). The CDR3 spans 16 residues. The germline V and J ends were trimmed by 6 bases and 2 bases, with 17 bases remaining between them. CDR1 MNHNY and CDR2 SVGAGI come from the germline V gene (reference sequence). This CDR3 reads CASRLGGGAGNQPQHF. The CDR3 coding sequence is TGTGCCAGCAGATTGGGGGGGGGCGCGGGCAATCAGCCCCAGCATTTT.

V usage is TRBV20-1 and J usage is TRBJ2-3; TRBD2 matches at 12 bases. The germline V gene encodes CDR1 DFQATT and CDR2 SNEGSKA (reference sequence). V lost 6 bases and J lost 0; bases outside the gene matches: 4. The CDR3 covers 15 residues. DNA for the CDR3: TGCAGTGCGACTACTAGCGGGGGGAGCACAGATACGCAGTATTTT. Translation: CSATTSGGSTDTQYF.

Ten or more counts support this clonotype. This chain joins TRBV19 and TRBJ1-5, with 9 bases that match TRBD1. This CDR3 is 16 amino acids long. V dropped 5 bases and J dropped 6; count of bases not matched to a gene: 11. The germline gives CDR1 LNHDA, CDR2 SQIVND (reference sequence). CDR3 sequence reads: CASSRRDRVFAQPQHF. The DNA of the CDR3 is TGTGCCAGTAGTCGCCGGGACAGGGTATTTGCTCAGCCCCAGCATTTT. The full variable domain, its missing parts supplied by reference TRBV19 and TRBJ1-5, is DGGITQSPKYLFRKEGQNVTLSCEQNLNHDAMYWYRQDPGQGLRLIYYSQIVNDFQKGDIAEGYSVSREKKESFPLTVTSAQKNPTAFYLCASSRRDRVFAQPQHFGDGTRLSIL.

The V gene is TRBV24-1, the J gene TRBJ2-7; 9 positions agree with TRBD2. From germline, CDR1 is KGHDR and CDR2 SFDVKD. The CDR3 is 13 amino acids. Trimming cost V 7 bases and J 3 bases; bases outside gene matches: 3. CDR3: CATRRREGYEQYF. In nucleotides, the CDR3 is TGTGCCACCAGAAGGCGGGAGGGCTACGAGCAGTACTTC.

The chain has TRBV29-1 and TRBJ1-2, with a possible D match to TRBD1 (5 bases). V was clipped by 5 bases and J by 2 bases, with 18 bases between them. There are 15 residues in the CDR3. CDR1 and CDR2 from the germline V gene are SQVTM and ANQGSEA. This CDR3 is CSVTHSGRGNYGYTF. CDR3 DNA: TGCAGCGTTACTCATAGCGGGAGGGGAAACTATGGCTACACCTTC.

This clonotype has more than one count but fewer than ten. Possible read error: a much larger clone is one base away. This rearrangement joins TRBV3-1 to TRBJ1-1; D gene ambiguous. The CDR3 length is 14 residues. Trimming stripped 4 bases from V and 1 base from J, with 10 bases between. CDR1 and CDR2 from the germline V gene are LGHDT and YNNKEL (reference sequence). The CDR3, as DNA: TGTGCCAGCAGCCCACAGAACAAGAACACTGAAGCTTTCTTT. Residues: CASSPQNKNTEAFF.

The V and J genes are TRBV4-1 and TRBJ1-6; TRBD1 might be the D (6 bases). Trimming cost V 0 bases and J 9 bases, with 12 bases left between them. Germline values: CDR1 MGHRA, CDR2 YSYEKL. This CDR3 is built from 15 residues. CDR3 residues: CASSQEPRGVSPLHF. CDR3 in DNA: TGCGCCAGCAGCCAAGAACCCAGGGGAGTTTCACCCCTCCACTTT.

There are a few counts of this clonotype. J is TRBJ2-2 and V is TRBV7-9; D unclear. The CDR3 is made up of 14 amino acids. V was cut by 5 bases and J by 3 bases, with 10 bases left in between. The germline V gene encodes CDR1 SEHNR and CDR2 FQNEAQ (reference sequence). The CDR3 sequence: CASSPKWDTGELFF. In DNA, the CDR3 is TGTGCCAGCAGCCCTAAGTGGGACACCGGGGAGCTGTTTTTT.

The sample holds a few counts of this clonotype. The chain employs TRBV2 and TRBJ2-7; 8 bases fit TRBD2. The germline CDR1 and CDR2 sequences are SNHLY and FYNNEI. V shed 8 bases, J shed 6 bases, and the junction held 9 bases outside the gene matches. The CDR3 has 13 residues. This chain's CDR3 is CASLGLAAVEQYF. CDR3 in DNA: TGTGCCAGCCTAGGACTAGCTGCAGTCGAGCAGTACTTC.

V gene TRBV7-9 combines with J gene TRBJ1-1, with 8 positions matching TRBD1. The CDR3 sequence is 14 residues long. V gave up 0 bases and J gave up 4 bases; unmatched junction bases: 1. Germline CDR1 and CDR2: SEHNR and FQNEAQ (reference sequence). This chain's CDR3 is CASSLADRGTEAFF. CDR3 coding DNA: TGTGCCAGCAGCTTAGCCGACAGGGGCACTGAAGCTTTCTTT.

A note on this clonotype: Being one base from a much bigger clone, this may be a read error. The final CDR3 position lacks the conserved phenylalanine or tryptophan, pointing to a likely read error. This sequence joins TRBV7-8 and TRBJ2-7, with TRBD2 matching 12 bases. Germline trimming cut 5 bases from V and 5 bases from J; bases unmatched to any gene: 7. The CDR3 covers 15 residues. In germline, CDR1 is SGHVS, CDR2 FQNEAQ. Here the CDR3 DNA reads TGTGCCAGCAGCATCAGGACTAGCGGGAAACACGAGCAGTACTAC. Translating it yields CASSIRTSGKHEQYY.

CDR3 loop: CATSGERAGYQETQYF. The CDR3 coding sequence is TGTGCCACCAGTGGGGAAAGAGCCGGGTACCAAGAGACCCAGTACTTC. The chain uses TRBV24-1 and TRBJ2-5; the D is unclear. This CDR3 has 16 amino acids. V was clipped by 5 bases and J by 0 bases, with 15 bases between them. Germline loops: CDR1 KGHDR, CDR2 SFDVKD.